This T cell receptor (beta chain) appears in the sequencing data of a study of blood T cell repertoires in COVID-19. Across the whole study: COVID-19 samples collected from the United States, Italy and Spain covered acute and convalescent phases. PBMCs, B-cell-depleted T cells, or T cells were the source of the cDNA or gDNA that made up the material.

Original processing notes: Amplified reference gene primers provided the basis for estimating nucleated cell counts. Clones were read by immunoSEQ multiplex PCR, and TCRdb kept only the in-frame ones, dropping some. That table is the source of V, J and clone size, and D and trimming were worked out from the DNA. The profile covers about 110,000 clones, with around three quarters appearing a single time and approximately 4.2% taken by the ten largest. Germline-derived CDR1 and CDR2 are SQVTM and ANQGSEA. V lost 6 bases and J 4 bases, leaving 12 bases between the germline ends. The CDR3 runs 13 residues.

The sample consisted of peripheral blood. The clonotype originates from a human donor in a cohort sampled during active or convalescent COVID-19. The chain carries TRBV29-1 and TRBJ1-4, with D possibly TRBD1 on 6 matching bases. For the CDR3, the DNA is TGCAGCGTCGCACAGGGTTTTAATGAAAAACTGTTTTTT. This codes for CSVAQGFNEKLFF.